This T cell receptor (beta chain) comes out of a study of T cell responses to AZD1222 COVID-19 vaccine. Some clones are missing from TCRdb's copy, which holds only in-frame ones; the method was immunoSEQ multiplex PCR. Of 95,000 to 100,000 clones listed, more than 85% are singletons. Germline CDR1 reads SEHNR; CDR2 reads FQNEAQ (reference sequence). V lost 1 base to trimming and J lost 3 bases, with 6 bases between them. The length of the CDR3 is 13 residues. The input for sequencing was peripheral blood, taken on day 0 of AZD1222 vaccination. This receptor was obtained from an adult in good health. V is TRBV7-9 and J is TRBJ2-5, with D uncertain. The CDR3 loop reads CASSLVPEETQYF. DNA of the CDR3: TGTGCCAGCAGCTTAGTTCCGGAAGAGACCCAGTACTTC.